A selection of T cell receptor beta chains follows, all from one sample in a study of T cell responses to AZD1222 COVID-19 vaccine. Repertoires were generated with immunoSEQ multiplex PCR, while TCRdb's copy carries only in-frame clones and drops some. The sample lists some 150,000 clones, 90% occurring once. Sequenced material: peripheral blood, taken on day 0 of AZD1222 vaccination. These receptors were collected from an adult in good health. Each CDR3 is given with its conserved first and last residue. D genes are given only for firm matches. Rows give clone size only sometimes, using once, few, many, or a class for an expanded clone.

>TRBV9|NA|TRBJ2-1|NA
TGTGCCAGCAGCGTAGACCGACTAACGGGAGCCTACAATGAGCAGTTCTTC
CASSVDRLTGAYNEQFF
>TRBV18|once|TRBJ2-3|NA
TGTGCCAGCTCACCCTCAGATACGCAGTATTTT
CASSPSDTQYF
>TRBV6-5|NA|TRBJ1-6|NA
TGTGCCAGCAGCGACCGGGAACGAAGTTCACCCCTCCACTTT
CASSDRERSSPLHF
>TRBV5-1|NA|TRBJ1-1|NA
TGCGCCAGCAAAGAGGGCAGTATGAACACTGAAGCTTTCTTT
CASKEGSMNTEAFF
>TRBV27|NA|TRBJ2-7|TRBD1
TGTGCCAGCAGTCCGGGGACAGGGTATTTCTACGAGCAGTACTTC
CASSPGTGYFYEQYF
>TRBV5-6|NA|TRBJ2-7|NA
TGTGCCAGCAGCTTGGAGGGGGTAAACTACGAGCAGTACTTC
CASSLEGVNYEQYF
>TRBV7-2|NA|TRBJ1-5|TRBD1
TGTGCCAGCAGCTTTCAGGGGGCGAGCAATCAGCCCCAGCATTTT
CASSFQGASNQPQHF
>TRBV7-6|NA|TRBJ2-1|NA
TGTGCCAGCACCCCTATTCCACGCGGACGCAATGAGCAGTTCTTC
CASTPIPRGRNEQFF
>TRBV24-1|NA|TRBJ2-2|NA
TGTGCCACCAGTGGGGCCAGGGCCACCGGGGAGCTGTTTTTT
CATSGARATGELFF
>TRBV9|once|TRBJ1-5|NA
TGTGCCAGCAGCGTAGGGGACAACGGGAGCAATCAGCCCCAGCATTTT
CASSVGDNGSNQPQHF
>TRBV6-5|once|TRBJ2-7|NA
TGTGCCAGCAGGCTAGTCGGGAGTGGGTCCTACGAGCAGTACTTC
CASRLVGSGSYEQYF